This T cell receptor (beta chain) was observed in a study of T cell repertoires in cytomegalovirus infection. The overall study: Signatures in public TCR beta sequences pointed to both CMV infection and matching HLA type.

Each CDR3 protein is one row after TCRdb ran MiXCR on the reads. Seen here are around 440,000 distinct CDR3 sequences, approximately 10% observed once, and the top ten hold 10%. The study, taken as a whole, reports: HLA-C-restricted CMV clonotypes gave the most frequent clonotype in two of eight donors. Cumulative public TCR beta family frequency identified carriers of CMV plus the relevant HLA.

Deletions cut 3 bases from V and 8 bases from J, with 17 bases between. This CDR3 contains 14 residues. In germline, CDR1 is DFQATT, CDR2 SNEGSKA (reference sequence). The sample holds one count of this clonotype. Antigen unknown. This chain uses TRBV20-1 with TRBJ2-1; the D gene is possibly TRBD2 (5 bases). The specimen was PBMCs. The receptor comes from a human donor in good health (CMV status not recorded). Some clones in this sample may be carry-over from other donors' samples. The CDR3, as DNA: TGCAGTGCTAGTAGGACTTCGAAGGACGATGAGCAGTTCTTC. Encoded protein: CSASRTSKDDEQFF.